The clone carrying this TCR beta chain was seen only a few times. The data were obtained in a study of blood T cells in healthy people across ages. The second PCR ran about 6 to 12 cycles with a sample-barcoded 5' primer and J-beta primers. One entry per CDR3 protein results from TCRdb running MiXCR on the 5' RACE reads. The sample consists of approximately 1.5 million distinct CDR3 sequences, 35% to 45% of them appearing once. CDR1 is SQVTM, CDR2 ANQGSEA, per germline. The CDR3 runs to 15 residues. V was trimmed by 5 bases and J by 11 bases, leaving 27 bases between them. V and J are TRBV29-1 and TRBJ1-1; D unclear. This receptor was identified in a woman younger than 35 in good health. The sample comprised blood. The CDR3 reads CSVSARYIGLASAFF. CDR3 DNA sequence: TGCAGCGTTTCAGCCAGGTATATTGGCTTGGCGTCCGCTTTCTTT.